Below are 27 T cell receptor beta chains sequenced from a single sample in a study of vaccination effects on CD4 cells after COVID-19. Using immunoSEQ multiplex PCR, the repertoire was profiled, and TCRdb retains in-frame clones only, with some absent. The sample lists just under 30,000 clones; roughly 71% were seen once. Their antigens remain unidentified. Sequencing in the ViraFEST assay came after antigen-specific CD4+ T cells had been expanded with viral peptide pools, which were used to stimulate PBMC. On day 10 of culture, CD4+ T cells were separated out. Two doses of BNT162b2 or mRNA-1273 vaccine were administered to participants. Sequenced material: CD4+ T cells from PBMCs cultured with HCoV-OC43 spike peptides, taken after COVID-19 vaccination. Noted subset: HCoV-OC43 spike overlapping peptide pool stimulation. These receptors were obtained from a human donor who received a COVID-19 vaccine.

The chain carries TRBV7-2 and TRBJ1-4, with TRBD1 matching 8 bases. Germline V gene data show CDR1 as SGHTA and CDR2 as FQGNSA. Losses at the gene ends were 5 bases for V and 5 bases for J; bases not matched to a gene: 4. This CDR3 is 14 amino acids long. The chain's CDR3 is CASSPRQGNEKLFF. The CDR3 DNA follows: TGTGCCAGCAGCCCACGACAGGGGAATGAAAAACTGTTTTTT. Supplemented by reference TRBV7-2 and TRBJ1-4, the full variable domain reads GAGVSQSPSNKVTEKGKDVELRCDPISGHTALYWYRQSLGQGLEFLIYFQGNSAPDKSGLPSDRFSAERTGGSVSTLTIQRTQQEDSAVYLCASSPRQGNEKLFFGSGTQLSVL.

The rearrangement links TRBV3-1 (or the pseudogene TRBV3-2) to TRBJ2-1; D is perhaps TRBD1 (6 bases). CDR1 LGHDT and CDR2 YNNKEL come from the germline V gene (reference sequence). This CDR3 is 21 amino acids long. The V end was cut by 4 bases, the J end by 0 bases, with 28 bases between. The CDR3, as DNA: TGTGCCAGCAGCCGGAGAATCGATACAGGGCCCTACCGGAGCTCCTACAATGAGCAGTTCTTC. Translation: CASSRRIDTGPYRSSYNEQFF.

A single count supports this clone. The chain joins TRBV5-1 to TRBJ2-5; D is ambiguous. The germline gives CDR1 SGHRS, CDR2 YFSETQ. V was cut by 2 bases and J by 5 bases, with 10 bases left in between. The CDR3 extends over 13 amino acids. CDR3 sequence: CASSLGVEETQYF. The DNA for the CDR3 is TGCGCCAGCAGCTTAGGAGTGGAGGAGACCCAGTACTTC.

The sample holds a few counts of this clone. The CDR3 bases are TGTGCCAGCAGTGGAGGGGGCATAGGAGCAGATACGCAGTATTTT. The encoded protein is CASSGGGIGADTQYF. The chain has TRBV2 and TRBJ2-3; 7 bases line up with TRBD1. The germline V gene encodes CDR1 SNHLY and CDR2 FYNNEI. This CDR3 has 15 residues. The V gene end was trimmed by 4 bases and the J gene end by 4 bases; junction bases not matched to a gene: 8.

This chain uses TRBV10-1 with TRBJ2-7; TRBD1 or TRBD2 may be the D gene (6 bases each). Germline V gives CDR1 WNHNN, CDR2 SYGVQD (reference sequence). V lost 5 bases and J 0 bases, leaving 14 bases between the germline ends. This CDR3 region has 15 residues. The CDR3 DNA follows: TGCGCCAGCAGTCCGGGGGCCGCGAGCTCCTACGAGCAGTACTTC. Its translation: CASSPGAASSYEQYF.

The V gene is TRBV7-2, the J gene TRBJ1-2, with 8 bases lining up with TRBD1. CDR1 is SGHTA and CDR2 is FQGNSA in the germline V gene. V lost 5 bases and J lost 6; bases outside the gene matches: 8. CDR3 size: 14 residues. In DNA, the CDR3 is TGTGCCAGCAGCCTTATGGACAGGGAGGATGGCTACACCTTC. It codes for CASSLMDREDGYTF.

This rearrangement joins TRBV24-1 to TRBJ2-3; D is possibly TRBD2 (5 bases). The CDR3 totals 15 residues. Deletions cut 9 bases from V and 4 bases from J, with 19 bases between. Germline loops: CDR1 KGHDR, CDR2 SFDVKD. CDR3 DNA sequence: TGTGCCACCTCATCCCCGGGGAGCAGACCAGATACGCAGTATTTT. Its protein product is CATSSPGSRPDTQYF.

The J gene is TRBJ1-6, the V gene TRBV14; D is unresolved. The CDR3 spans 14 residues. Looked up from germline, CDR1 is SGHDN and CDR2 is FVKESK. Trimming removed 4 bases at V and 4 bases at J, with 8 bases between. CDR3 sequence reads: CASSRDFYNSPLHF. In DNA, the CDR3 is TGTGCCAGCAGCCGGGATTTTTATAATTCACCCCTCCACTTT. The full variable domain, rest sourced from reference TRBV14 and TRBJ1-6, is EAGVTQFPSHSVIEKGQTVTLRCDPISGHDNLYWYRRVMGKEIKFLLHFVKESKQDESGMPNNRFLAERTGGTYSTLKVQPAELEDSGVYFCASSRDFYNSPLHFGNGTRLTVT.

This rearrangement joins TRBV10-1 to TRBJ1-1; possible D gene TRBD1, 5 bases. The CDR3 is 16 residues long. The V and J ends lost 6 bases and 0 bases respectively, with 17 bases between them. From germline, CDR1 is WNHNN and CDR2 SYGVQD (reference sequence). Here the CDR3 reads CASSEGTWKVNTEAFF. In nucleotides, the CDR3 is TGCGCCAGCAGCGAGGGGACCTGGAAAGTGAACACTGAAGCTTTCTTT.

The table lists this clone with a count of one. The J gene is TRBJ2-7, the V gene TRBV21-1; the DNA was not used to check the table's D call, TRBD1. TRBV21-1 is reported as a pseudogene. The length of the CDR3 is 15 residues. CDR3 amino acids: CASIRTGTATYEQYF. Here the CDR3 DNA reads TGTGCCAGCATCCGAACTGGGACAGCGACCTACGAGCAGTACTTC.

V usage is TRBV5-4 and J usage is TRBJ1-2, with D maybe TRBD1 (5 bases). Germline values: CDR1 SGHNT, CDR2 YYREEE (reference sequence). The CDR3 is 14 residues long. The V gene lost 2 bases and the J gene lost 6 bases, with 14 bases spanning the gap. The CDR3 loop is CASSFLPGQNGYTF. The DNA for the CDR3 is TGTGCCAGCAGCTTTTTACCGGGGCAGAATGGCTACACCTTC.

CDR3 in DNA: TGCGCCAGCAGCTTACAGGGGGCGGAAGCTGAAGCTTTCTTT. It translates to CASSLQGAEAEAFF. The chain is built from TRBV5-1 and TRBJ1-1, with TRBD1 matching over 9 bases. J lost 6 bases, V lost 2 bases, and 5 bases had no gene match. The germline V gene encodes CDR1 SGHRS and CDR2 YFSETQ. The CDR3 has 14 residues.

The chain has TRBV14 and TRBJ2-1, with D possibly matching TRBD1 (5 bases). The CDR3 consists of 13 residues. Germline assignment: CDR1 SGHDN and CDR2 FVKESK. With 1 base removed from V and 12 bases from J, the gap between germline ends came to 13 bases. The CDR3 spells CASSQVVRGAQFF. The CDR3 nucleotides are TGTGCCAGCAGCCAAGTTGTAAGGGGCGCGCAGTTCTTC. The variable domain in full, completed from reference TRBV14 and TRBJ2-1, reads EAGVTQFPSHSVIEKGQTVTLRCDPISGHDNLYWYRRVMGKEIKFLLHFVKESKQDESGMPNNRFLAERTGGTYSTLKVQPAELEDSGVYFCASSQVVRGAQFFGPGTRLTVL.

This chain joins TRBV6-5 and TRBJ1-2; 8 bases match TRBD1. V was clipped by 6 bases and J by 5 bases; unmatched bases: 8. This CDR3 contains 14 residues. Germline CDR1 MNHEY, CDR2 SVGAGI. The CDR3 here is CASRRTGSNYGYTF. DNA of the CDR3: TGTGCCAGCAGGAGGACAGGGTCAAATTATGGCTACACCTTC.

Only one count was recorded for this clone. This chain joins TRBV5-1 and TRBJ2-7; 7 bases fit TRBD1. Per germline, CDR1 SGHRS and CDR2 YFSETQ. This CDR3 comprises 14 residues. V dropped 4 bases and J dropped 6; count of bases not matched to a gene: 10. The CDR3 DNA is TGCGCCAGCAGCCGGACGACAGGGTTTAGCGAGCAGTACTTC. Its translation: CASSRTTGFSEQYF. The variable domain in full, with the rest retrieved from reference TRBV5-1 and TRBJ2-7, is KAGVTQTPRYLIKTRGQQVTLSCSPISGHRSVSWYQQTPGQGLQFLFEYFSETQRNKGNFPGRFSGRQFSNSRSEMNVSTLELGDSALYLCASSRTTGFSEQYFGPGTRLTVT.

The chain recombines TRBV6-1 with TRBJ1-6; the D gene is possibly TRBD1 (5 bases). Germline CDR1 is MNHNS and CDR2 is SASEGT. CDR3 length: 14 residues. The V end lost 0 bases, the J end lost 10 bases, and 10 bases lay between the germline ends. The CDR3 spells CASSEAGVGSPLHF. CDR3 in DNA: TGTGCCAGCAGTGAAGCAGGGGTCGGGTCACCCCTCCACTTT.

The J gene is TRBJ1-1, the V gene TRBV5-1; 9 positions match TRBD1. CDR1 is SGHRS and CDR2 is YFSETQ in the germline V gene. The CDR3 sequence is 15 residues long. Germline trimming cut 0 bases from V and 3 bases from J; bases unmatched to any gene: 3. The CDR3 protein is CASSLGRTGDTEAFF. The DNA for the CDR3 is TGCGCCAGCAGCTTGGGACGGACAGGGGACACTGAAGCTTTCTTT. The variable domain in full, completed from reference TRBV5-1 and TRBJ1-1, reads KAGVTQTPRYLIKTRGQQVTLSCSPISGHRSVSWYQQTPGQGLQFLFEYFSETQRNKGNFPGRFSGRQFSNSRSEMNVSTLELGDSALYLCASSLGRTGDTEAFFGQGTRLTVV.

The V and J genes are TRBV28 and TRBJ1-5; no reliable D call. Trimming removed 1 base at V and 0 bases at J, with 4 bases between. CDR1 and CDR2 from the germline V gene are MDHEN and SYDVKM. This CDR3 has 14 residues. CDR3: CASSLLTSNQPQHF. The CDR3 DNA reads TGTGCCAGCAGTTTATTAACTAGCAATCAGCCCCAGCATTTT.

V is TRBV3-1 (or the pseudogene TRBV3-2) and J is TRBJ2-2; TRBD2 matches at 13 bases. J gave up 7 bases and V 3 bases, and 5 bases lay outside the gene matches. The CDR3 loop spans 16 amino acids. Germline V gene lookup returns CDR1 LGHDT and CDR2 YNNKEL (reference sequence). CDR3 residues: CASSHRLAGGIGELFF. The CDR3 bases are TGTGCCAGCAGCCACCGACTAGCGGGGGGCATCGGGGAGCTGTTTTTT.

This clone has more than one count but fewer than ten. The chain recombines TRBV11-2 with TRBJ1-1, with 8 bases matching TRBD1. This CDR3 is 15 amino acids long. V was clipped by 6 bases and J by 5 bases; unmatched bases: 11. Germline V lookup: CDR1 SGHAT, CDR2 FQNNGV. CDR3 loop: CASRGQGAGGTEAFF. Here the CDR3 DNA reads TGTGCCAGCAGAGGTCAGGGGGCAGGGGGAACTGAAGCTTTCTTT.

The chain has TRBV6-4 and TRBJ1-4, with a tentative D call TRBD1 (5 bases). CDR1 is MRHNA and CDR2 is SNTAGT in the germline V gene. CDR3 length: 15 residues. V was shortened by 2 bases and J by 3 bases, with 10 bases between the two germline ends. The chain's CDR3 is CASSDGGVANEKLFF. CDR3 sequence (DNA): TGTGCCAGCAGTGACGGGGGGGTAGCTAATGAAAAACTGTTTTTT.

The chain links TRBV27 to TRBJ1-4, with D uncertain. V lost 5 bases and J lost 6, with 16 bases in between. The germline gives CDR1 MNHEY, CDR2 SMNVEV (reference sequence). This CDR3 has 15 residues. Here the CDR3 DNA reads TGTGCCAGCAGTCAACTCAGCCCCGGGGATGAAAAACTGTTTTTT. Its protein is CASSQLSPGDEKLFF. Using reference TRBV27 and TRBJ1-4 for the parts outside the CDR3, the full variable domain is EAQVTQNPRYLITVTGKKLTVTCSQNMNHEYMSWYRQDPGLGLRQIYYSMNVEVTDKGDVPEGYKVSRKEKRNFPLILESPSPNQTSLYFCASSQLSPGDEKLFFGSGTQLSVL.

This rearrangement joins TRBV6-5 to TRBJ1-5; possibly TRBD1 for D (6 bases). Trimming shortened V by 6 bases and J by 4 bases, and 10 bases separated the two germline ends. From germline, CDR1 is MNHEY and CDR2 SVGAGI. The CDR3 spans 13 residues. This CDR3 reads CASRKGGNQPQHF. For the CDR3, the DNA is TGTGCCAGCAGAAAAGGGGGGAATCAGCCCCAGCATTTT.

J is TRBJ1-3 and V is TRBV30; D call uncertain. The V end was cut by 1 base, the J end by 3 bases, with 10 bases between. The CDR3 has 14 amino acids. In germline, CDR1 is GTSNPN, CDR2 SVGIG (reference sequence). This CDR3 is CAWSGNVLGNTIYF. The CDR3 nucleotides read TGTGCCTGGAGTGGGAACGTTCTTGGAAACACCATATATTTT. Full variable domain (missing parts from reference TRBV30 and TRBJ1-3): SQTIHQWPATLVQPVGSPLSLECTVEGTSNPNLYWYRQAAGRGLQLLFYSVGIGQISSEVPQNLSASRPQDRQFILSSKKLLLSDSGFYLCAWSGNVLGNTIYFGEGSWLTVV.

This clone was seen just once. CDR3 sequence reads: CASSLGTGHIGELFF. As DNA, the CDR3 is TGTGCCAGCAGCTTAGGGACAGGTCACATCGGGGAGCTGTTTTTT. The chain joins TRBV5-5 to TRBJ2-2; 8 bases fit TRBD1. From germline, CDR1 is SGHKS and CDR2 YYEKEE (reference sequence). After removal of 2 bases from V and 7 bases from J, the junction contained 7 bases not matched to a gene. The length of the CDR3 is 15 residues.

This clone has a handful of counts. The rearrangement links TRBV4-1 to TRBJ2-7; 11 bases map to TRBD1. The germline gives CDR1 MGHRA, CDR2 YSYEKL. The V segment lost 1 base and the J segment 3 bases; nucleotides outside the gene matches: 8. The CDR3 spans 17 residues. The CDR3, as DNA: TGCGCCAGCAGCCAAGCATCGGGGGACAGGGGGAACTACGAGCAGTACTTC. It encodes CASSQASGDRGNYEQYF.

The chain links TRBV7-9 to TRBJ1-6; D is undetermined. CDR3 length: 15 amino acids. The V end was cut by 0 bases, the J end by 5 bases, with 8 bases between. Germline CDR1 reads SEHNR; CDR2 reads FQNEAQ (reference sequence). CDR3 nucleotide sequence: TGTGCCAGCAGCTTAGCTGTCAGCGATAATTCACCCCTCCACTTT. This gives the protein CASSLAVSDNSPLHF. The whole variable domain, filled in from reference TRBV7-9 and TRBJ1-6, reads DTGVSQNPRHKITKRGQNVTFRCDPISEHNRLYWYRQTLGQGPEFLTYFQNEAQLEKSRLLSDRFSAERPKGSFSTLEIQRTEQGDSAMYLCASSLAVSDNSPLHFGNGTRLTVT.